Below, 25 T cell receptor beta chains from the same sample are listed, as sequenced in a study of blood T cells in healthy people across ages. PCR was performed a second time for about 6 to 12 cycles using a sample-barcoded 5' primer and a J-beta primer mix. TCRdb re-analysed the 5' RACE reads in MiXCR, keeping a single row per CDR3 protein. The table lists 700,000 to 950,000 distinct CDR3 sequences, roughly 64% of them singletons. The material sequenced was blood. These receptors all come from a young man in good health.

This chain connects TRBV13 to TRBJ2-7; no reliable D call. The germline CDR1 and CDR2 sequences are PRHDT and FYEKMQ (reference sequence). Deletions cut 4 bases from V and 7 bases from J, with 14 bases between. The CDR3 is made up of 13 amino acids. The CDR3 loop is CASSSTVYNEQYF. CDR3 DNA: TGTGCCAGCAGCTCGACTGTCTACAATGAGCAGTACTTC.

The chain recombines TRBV28 with TRBJ2-4, with unresolved D. The CDR3 has 13 residues. The germline V and J ends were trimmed by 8 bases and 2 bases, with 10 bases remaining between them. Germline values: CDR1 MDHEN, CDR2 SYDVKM. This CDR3 reads CASYGRPKNIQYF. The CDR3 nucleotides are TGTGCCAGCTACGGACGGCCCAAAAACATTCAGTACTTC.

The V call is TRBV2, the J call TRBJ1-2; no clear D gene. V was cut by 4 bases and J by 5 bases, with 8 bases left in between. This CDR3 spans 12 amino acids. The germline V gene encodes CDR1 SNHLY and CDR2 FYNNEI. CDR3 region: CASSVYTYGYTF. In DNA form, the CDR3 reads TGTGCCAGCAGTGTTTATACTTATGGCTACACCTTC.

This clonotype appeared a few times. V gene TRBV7-9 combines with J gene TRBJ1-2; D is unclear. The germline CDR1 and CDR2 sequences are SEHNR and FQNEAQ (reference sequence). With 3 bases removed from V and 4 bases from J, the gap between germline ends came to 12 bases. The CDR3 length is 14 residues. CDR3 bases: TGTGCCAGCAGCTTGTCCGGGCCCTCCTATGGCTACACCTTC. Protein product: CASSLSGPSYGYTF.

The chain joins TRBV9 to TRBJ2-1, with 14 bases lining up with TRBD2. The CDR3 totals 15 residues. The V segment lost 4 bases and the J segment 13 bases; nucleotides outside the gene matches: 10. CDR1 is SGDLS and CDR2 is YYNGEE in the germline V gene. This CDR3 reads CASSPRTSGGTTQFF. The CDR3 nucleotides are TGTGCCAGCAGCCCGCGGACTAGCGGGGGGACAACTCAGTTCTTC.

The V call is TRBV28, the J call TRBJ2-1, with a possible D match to TRBD2 (5 bases). V was clipped by 5 bases and J by 8 bases, with 19 bases between them. This CDR3 is built from 15 residues. Germline CDR1 MDHEN, CDR2 SYDVKM. Here the CDR3 reads CASSEDLNGVYEQFF. For the CDR3, the DNA is TGTGCCAGCAGTGAAGATTTGAACGGGGTATATGAGCAGTTCTTC.

The chain is built from TRBV2 and TRBJ1-5; D remains unclear. This CDR3 is 13 amino acids long. Germline CDR1 reads SNHLY; CDR2 reads FYNNEI. Between the trimmed V and J ends, which lost 3 bases and 1 base, there was a span of 4 bases. This CDR3 is CASSERSNQPQHF. The CDR3 DNA follows: TGTGCCAGCAGTGAGAGAAGCAATCAGCCCCAGCATTTT.

The genes are TRBV7-9 and TRBJ2-1; D unresolved. Germline-derived CDR1 and CDR2 are SEHNR and FQNEAQ (reference sequence). The CDR3 has 12 residues. V lost 5 bases to trimming and J lost 14 bases, with 16 bases between them. CDR3 residues: CASSPFVALEFF. In nucleotides, the CDR3 is TGTGCCAGCAGCCCGTTTGTGGCGTTGGAGTTCTTC.

The chain uses TRBV6-6 and TRBJ2-1; the D gene could be TRBD1 or TRBD2 (5 bases each). V gave up 8 bases and J gave up 7 bases, with 6 bases separating them. CDR3 length equals 10 residues. Germline values: CDR1 MNHNY, CDR2 SVGAGI (reference sequence). CDR3 in DNA: TGTGCCAGCTGGGGGAATGAGCAGTTCTTC. Translated: CASWGNEQFF.

J is TRBJ2-1 and V is TRBV27; D is unresolved. CDR3 length: 16 residues. Germline-derived CDR1 and CDR2 are MNHEY and SMNVEV (reference sequence). Between the trimmed V and J ends, which lost 8 bases and 0 bases, there was a span of 17 bases. CDR3 sequence reads: CASSSGPASSYNEQFF. CDR3 sequence (DNA): TGTGCCAGCTCCTCTGGCCCGGCGAGCTCCTACAATGAGCAGTTCTTC.

This clonotype has only one observation. The chain joins TRBV5-1 to TRBJ1-1; D unclear. Per the germline V gene, CDR1 is SGHRS and CDR2 is YFSETQ. The CDR3 totals 14 residues. The germline V and J ends were trimmed by 4 bases and 4 bases, with 14 bases remaining between them. CDR3 in amino acids: CASSLTAGSTEAFF. DNA for the CDR3: TGCGCCAGCAGCCTAACCGCGGGGTCCACTGAAGCTTTCTTT.

V is TRBV19 and J is TRBJ2-1; 10 positions match TRBD2. This CDR3 is built from 14 residues. CDR1 is LNHDA and CDR2 is SQIVND in the germline V gene (reference sequence). The ends lost 5 bases at V and 7 bases at J; junction bases unmatched: 5. Here the CDR3 DNA reads TGTGCCAGTAGTGCTAGCGGGAGAGCTAATGAGCAGTTCTTC. Translation: CASSASGRANEQFF.

This clonotype was seen more than once but under ten times. The chain carries TRBV5-1 and TRBJ2-5, with TRBD1 identical over 8 bases. The germline CDR1 and CDR2 sequences are SGHRS and YFSETQ. The junction had 7 bases not matched to a gene; V was cut back by 4 bases and J by 5 bases. This CDR3 is 14 amino acids long. CDR3 sequence reads: CASSTPDRAETQYF. The CDR3 coding sequence is TGCGCCAGCAGCACCCCGGACAGGGCTGAGACCCAGTACTTC.

At least ten counts were recorded for this clonotype. V and J are TRBV6-1 and TRBJ2-4, with D perhaps TRBD2 (6 bases). The CDR3 extends over 13 amino acids. CDR1 and CDR2 (germline): MNHNS, SASEGT. The V end was cut by 7 bases, the J end by 6 bases, with 13 bases between. CDR3 loop: CASKRTEGNIQYF. CDR3 in DNA: TGTGCCAGCAAACGGACGGAGGGAAACATTCAGTACTTC.

This chain connects TRBV27 to TRBJ2-1; D remains unclear. There are 15 residues in the CDR3. V was pared by 2 bases and J by 3 bases, with 11 bases between. Germline V gives CDR1 MNHEY, CDR2 SMNVEV (reference sequence). The CDR3 bases are TGTGCCAGCAGTTTAGGGGAACCACTCTACAATGAGCAGTTCTTC. Translation gives CASSLGEPLYNEQFF.

The chain is built from TRBV20-1 and TRBJ2-1; no definite D call. V dropped 6 bases and J dropped 0 bases, with 15 bases sitting between them. Germline CDR1 is DFQATT and CDR2 is SNEGSKA (reference sequence). This CDR3 region has 15 residues. The CDR3, as DNA: TGCAGTGCCATTCATGAGCGTTCCTCCTACAATGAGCAGTTCTTC. Its translation is CSAIHERSSYNEQFF.

The rearrangement uses TRBV20-1 and TRBJ2-5; D call uncertain. There are 13 residues in the CDR3. The V gene's germline CDR1 is DFQATT and CDR2 SNEGSKA (reference sequence). Trimming left V 1 base short and J 5 bases short, with 11 bases between. The CDR3 DNA reads TGCAGTGCTAGAGCCCCTATCGTGGAGACCCAGTACTTC. Its protein is CSARAPIVETQYF.

The genes are TRBV19 and TRBJ2-5, with TRBD1 matching 7 bases. The closer fit of TRBJ2-7 to the DNA end suggests the J call may be wrong. Germline V gives CDR1 LNHDA, CDR2 SQIVND (reference sequence). The CDR3 has 14 residues. The CDR3 sequence is CASSVQGDIYEQYF. Here the CDR3 DNA reads TGTGCCAGTAGTGTCCAGGGGGATATCTACGAGCAGTACTTC.

The chain links TRBV4-3 to TRBJ2-7; D might be TRBD1 (5 bases). Trimming pared 0 bases from V and 3 bases from J, leaving 12 bases between. Germline V lookup: CDR1 LGHNA, CDR2 YSLEER. This CDR3 has 15 residues. CDR3 protein: CASSQDSGLDYEQYF. The CDR3 DNA sequence: TGCGCCAGCAGCCAAGATTCAGGGTTAGACTACGAGCAGTACTTC.

This clonotype was seen more than once but under ten times. This sequence joins TRBV28 and TRBJ1-6; D remains unclear. The V and J ends lost 5 bases and 6 bases respectively, with 17 bases between them. Germline assignment: CDR1 MDHEN and CDR2 SYDVKM. The CDR3 is made up of 16 amino acids. The CDR3 reads CASSQQGYGTNSPLHF. The CDR3, as DNA: TGTGCCAGCAGTCAACAAGGGTACGGTACTAATTCACCCCTCCACTTT.

This clonotype came up a few times. V gene TRBV27 combines with J gene TRBJ2-7, with D perhaps TRBD1 (7 bases). CDR1 MNHEY and CDR2 SMNVEV come from the germline V gene (reference sequence). V lost 3 bases and J lost 2, with 8 bases in between. The CDR3 consists of 13 residues. Written as DNA, the CDR3 is TGTGCCAGCAGTTTCAGGGGGGCCTACGAGCAGTACTTC. Translated: CASSFRGAYEQYF.

V gene TRBV5-4 combines with J gene TRBJ2-3; 8 bases match TRBD2. The V gene's germline CDR1 is SGHNT and CDR2 YYREEE (reference sequence). This CDR3 has 16 amino acids. With V trimmed by 9 bases and J by 5 bases, 17 bases remained unmatched. In DNA, the CDR3 is TGTGCCACATATAGCGGGACACGCGCCTCCGTAGATACGCAGTATTTT. Residues: CATYSGTRASVDTQYF.

This chain joins TRBV6-1 and TRBJ2-1; 14 nucleotides agree with TRBD2. The CDR3 is 17 amino acids. CDR1 and CDR2 (germline): MNHNS, SASEGT. V lost 4 bases, J lost 5 bases, and 7 bases stayed unmatched. The CDR3 is CASSGGTSGGPNNEQFF. CDR3 nucleotide sequence: TGTGCCAGCAGTGGGGGGACTAGCGGGGGTCCCAACAATGAGCAGTTCTTC.

This chain uses TRBV20-1 with TRBJ2-1; no clear D. Germline V gene lookup returns CDR1 DFQATT and CDR2 SNEGSKA (reference sequence). The length of the CDR3 is 14 residues. Trimming took 5 bases from V and 6 from J, leaving 17 bases between them. CDR3 amino acids: CSASLTRSLNEQFF. The CDR3 nucleotides are TGCAGTGCTTCCCTAACAAGATCCCTCAATGAGCAGTTCTTC.

This clonotype was observed a few times. The chain couples TRBV29-1 to TRBJ2-1; 10 bases align to TRBD2. Germline V gene lookup returns CDR1 SQVTM and CDR2 ANQGSEA. Trimming took 7 bases from V and 4 from J; bases not matched to a gene: 4. The CDR3 is made up of 13 amino acids. CDR3 in amino acids: CSERTSGYNEQFF. The CDR3, as DNA: TGCAGCGAAAGGACTAGCGGTTACAATGAGCAGTTCTTC.